These 25 T cell receptor beta chains were all obtained from the same sample, sequenced in a study of blood T cell repertoires in COVID-19. Clones were read by immunoSEQ multiplex PCR, and TCRdb kept only the in-frame ones, dropping some. In the table there are roughly 250,000 clones, 65% to 85% of which are singletons. Sequenced: peripheral blood. The receptors were gathered from a man aged 35-49 years with active or convalescent COVID-19.

The chain joins TRBV27 to TRBJ1-5; a possible D gene is TRBD1 (5 bases). The germline V and J ends were trimmed by 2 bases and 6 bases, with 11 bases remaining between them. This CDR3 has 14 amino acids. Per germline, CDR1 MNHEY and CDR2 SMNVEV (reference sequence). This CDR3 reads CASSLSREGQPQHF. CDR3 DNA sequence: TGTGCCAGCAGTTTAAGCAGGGAGGGTCAGCCCCAGCATTTT.

This clone has a single count. V usage is TRBV7-2 and J usage is TRBJ1-3; D might be TRBD1 (5 bases). Germline V CDR1 and CDR2: SGHTA, FQGNSA. The CDR3 length is 18 residues. Trimming removed 2 bases from V and 0 bases from J, with 17 bases in between. The CDR3 nucleotides read TGTGCCAGCAGCTTACGTAGTGTGCAGACAGCCTCTGGAAACACCATATATTTT. It encodes CASSLRSVQTASGNTIYF. Variable domain in full (rest from reference TRBV7-2 and TRBJ1-3): GAGVSQSPSNKVTEKGKDVELRCDPISGHTALYWYRQSLGQGLEFLIYFQGNSAPDKSGLPSDRFSAERTGGSVSTLTIQRTQQEDSAVYLCASSLRSVQTASGNTIYFGEGSWLTVV.

The chain joins TRBV5-1 to TRBJ2-3; 8 positions agree with TRBD2. V gave up 6 bases and J gave up 4 bases; unmatched junction bases: 7. The CDR3 runs 14 residues. Germline V gene lookup returns CDR1 SGHRS and CDR2 YFSETQ. CDR3 in DNA: TGCGCCAGCACCAGCGGGAGTTCCTCAGATACGCAGTATTTT. Translation gives CASTSGSSSDTQYF.

The chain joins TRBV25-1 to TRBJ2-3, with D maybe TRBD2 (6 bases). Trimming removed 1 base at V and 8 bases at J, with 7 bases between. Germline CDR1 reads MGHDK; CDR2 reads SYGVNS. There are 12 residues in the CDR3. CDR3 nucleotides: TGTGCCAGCAGTGAATTGGGGGGTACGCAGTATTTT. It specifies CASSELGGTQYF.

The V gene is TRBV5-4, the J gene TRBJ1-6; no clear D. CDR1 and CDR2 from the germline V gene are SGHNT and YYREEE (reference sequence). This CDR3 comprises 13 residues. Trimming removed 1 base from V and 9 bases from J, with 8 bases in between. CDR3 nucleotides: TGTGCCAGCAGCTTGCTTCCGGGTTCACCCCTCCACTTT. Amino acids: CASSLLPGSPLHF.

This clone has only one observation. The chain is built from TRBV28 and TRBJ1-4; D is uncertain. Per germline, CDR1 MDHEN and CDR2 SYDVKM. V was shortened by 3 bases and J by 2 bases, with 7 bases between the two germline ends. The CDR3 is 14 amino acids. The CDR3 nucleotides read TGTGCCAGCAGTTTTGGCGGGACTAATGAAAAACTGTTTTTT. This translates into CASSFGGTNEKLFF.

The CDR3 spells CASSRTGTSGWGEQFF. In nucleotides, the CDR3 is TGTGCCAGCAGCCGCACCGGGACTAGCGGATGGGGTGAGCAGTTCTTC. V usage is TRBV3-1 (or the pseudogene TRBV3-2) and J usage is TRBJ2-1; 11 positions agree with TRBD2. Trimming cost V 4 bases and J 9 bases; bases outside gene matches: 11. The germline V gene has CDR1 LGHDT and CDR2 YNNKEL (reference sequence). The CDR3 contains 16 residues.

This chain links TRBV28 with TRBJ1-5; D is possibly TRBD1 (6 bases). V was clipped by 6 bases and J by 4 bases, with 16 bases between them. The CDR3 runs 15 residues. Germline V gene lookup returns CDR1 MDHEN and CDR2 SYDVKM. CDR3 DNA sequence: TGTGCCAGCAGCCGATACCCACAGGGAAATCAGCCCCAGCATTTT. Translating it yields CASSRYPQGNQPQHF.

This clone was detected only a few times. This chain uses TRBV7-8 with TRBJ1-5, with D unresolved. CDR1 is SGHVS and CDR2 is FQNEAQ in the germline V gene. CDR3 size: 13 residues. V was shortened by 0 bases and J by 6 bases, with 6 bases between the two germline ends. CDR3 DNA sequence: TGTGCCAGCAGCTTAGCGTGGAGTCAGCCCCAGCATTTT. Protein sequence: CASSLAWSQPQHF. Based on the CDR3 plus reference TRBV7-8 and TRBJ1-5, the full variable domain is GAGVSQSPRYKVAKRGQDVALRCDPISGHVSLFWYQQALGQGPEFLTYFQNEAQLDKSGLPSDRFFAERPEGSVSTLKIQRTQQEDSAVYLCASSLAWSQPQHFGDGTRLSIL.

This sequence joins TRBV19 and TRBJ2-1, with 7 bases lining up with TRBD2. The CDR3 has 15 amino acids. CDR1 and CDR2 (germline): LNHDA, SQIVND (reference sequence). The V gene end was trimmed by 4 bases and the J gene end by 2 bases; junction bases not matched to a gene: 5. The CDR3 is CASSSPGGAYNEQFF. The CDR3 coding sequence is TGTGCCAGTAGTAGTCCGGGGGGAGCCTACAATGAGCAGTTCTTC. The variable domain in full, completed from reference TRBV19 and TRBJ2-1, reads DGGITQSPKYLFRKEGQNVTLSCEQNLNHDAMYWYRQDPGQGLRLIYYSQIVNDFQKGDIAEGYSVSREKKESFPLTVTSAQKNPTAFYLCASSSPGGAYNEQFFGPGTRLTVL.

This clone has just a few counts. The chain carries TRBV18 and TRBJ1-2; 9 nucleotides line up with TRBD1. Germline CDR1 reads KGHSH; CDR2 reads LQKENI. The CDR3 has 14 amino acids. The V and J ends lost 2 bases and 8 bases, in that order; junction bases with no gene match: 6. CDR3 coding DNA: TGTGCCAGCTCACCAACGGACAGGGGCGCCGGCTACACCTTC. As protein: CASSPTDRGAGYTF.

The chain has TRBV5-1 and TRBJ2-7, with D uncertain. The length of the CDR3 is 14 residues. The V and J ends lost 0 bases and 3 bases respectively, with 10 bases between them. CDR1 and CDR2 from the germline V gene are SGHRS and YFSETQ. The CDR3 DNA sequence: TGCGCCAGCAGCTTGGCTAGAGATAACTACGAGCAGTACTTC. It codes for CASSLARDNYEQYF. The full variable domain, rest sourced from reference TRBV5-1 and TRBJ2-7, is KAGVTQTPRYLIKTRGQQVTLSCSPISGHRSVSWYQQTPGQGLQFLFEYFSETQRNKGNFPGRFSGRQFSNSRSEMNVSTLELGDSALYLCASSLARDNYEQYFGPGTRLTVT.

V gene TRBV6-5 combines with J gene TRBJ1-1, with 9 bases that match TRBD1. CDR3 length equals 15 residues. From germline, CDR1 is MNHEY and CDR2 SVGAGI. V dropped 2 bases and J dropped 0; count of bases not matched to a gene: 1. CDR3 nucleotide sequence: TGTGCCAGCAGTTACGGGACAGGGATGAACACTGAAGCTTTCTTT. Residues: CASSYGTGMNTEAFF.

The chain combines TRBV30 with TRBJ1-2; 9 bases agree with TRBD1. The CDR3 is 12 amino acids. J gave up 8 bases and V 0 bases, and 1 base lay outside the gene matches. Germline CDR1 is GTSNPN and CDR2 is SVGIG (reference sequence). This CDR3 is CAWSVQGAGYTF. As DNA, the CDR3 is TGTGCCTGGAGTGTACAGGGGGCCGGCTACACCTTC.

The chain has TRBV18 and TRBJ2-7; D may be TRBD1 (5 bases). Germline CDR1 reads KGHSH; CDR2 reads LQKENI. V was trimmed by 2 bases and J by 3 bases, leaving 11 bases between them. The CDR3 consists of 14 residues. The CDR3 DNA reads TGTGCCAGCTCACCAGGAATTACAGGCTACGAGCAGTACTTC. Translated, it gives CASSPGITGYEQYF.

The rearrangement uses TRBV12-3 or TRBV12-4 and TRBJ2-2; D perhaps matches TRBD1 (5 bases). The V end was cut by 6 bases, the J end by 2 bases, with 7 bases between. CDR3 length equals 13 residues. The CDR3 spells CASRDINTGELFF. In nucleotides, the CDR3 is TGTGCCAGCAGGGACATTAACACCGGGGAGCTGTTTTTT.

The V and J genes are TRBV5-1 and TRBJ2-5, with 13 bases lining up with TRBD2. Germline CDR1 and CDR2: SGHRS and YFSETQ. This CDR3 contains 16 residues. V was pared by 2 bases and J by 3 bases, with 4 bases of the junction left unmatched. CDR3 amino acids: CASSLGLAGVEETQYF. The CDR3 DNA reads TGCGCCAGCAGCTTAGGACTAGCGGGAGTGGAAGAGACCCAGTACTTC.

This chain uses TRBV4-1 with TRBJ2-2, with D possibly being TRBD1 (5 bases). Germline V gives CDR1 MGHRA, CDR2 YSYEKL. Trimming took 4 bases from V and 0 from J, leaving 9 bases between them. The CDR3 runs 15 residues. Here the CDR3 reads CASSRGLTNTGELFF. CDR3 in DNA: TGCGCCAGCAGCCGGGGCCTAACGAACACCGGGGAGCTGTTTTTT.

The chain combines TRBV7-3 with TRBJ2-3, with 7 bases matching TRBD2. The CDR3 has 15 residues. CDR1 SGHTA and CDR2 FQGTGA come from the germline V gene. Losses at the gene ends were 2 bases for V and 2 bases for J; bases not matched to a gene: 4. CDR3: CASSLVAGSTDTQYF. CDR3 in DNA: TGTGCCAGCAGCTTAGTAGCGGGCTCCACAGATACGCAGTATTTT.

This clone has only a few counts. The CDR3 bases are TGTGCCAGCTCACCGGGACTGGACCAAGAGACCCAGTACTTC. Protein sequence: CASSPGLDQETQYF. The V and J genes are TRBV18 and TRBJ2-5; possible D gene TRBD2, 6 bases. V dropped 3 bases and J dropped 0 bases, with 8 bases sitting between them. Germline V lookup: CDR1 KGHSH, CDR2 LQKENI. This CDR3 is 14 amino acids long.

J is TRBJ1-3 and V is TRBV19, with TRBD1 matching 7 bases. Germline V lookup: CDR1 LNHDA, CDR2 SQIVND (reference sequence). Trimming at V came to 3 bases and at J to 0 bases, leaving 8 bases not matched to a gene. This CDR3 region has 17 residues. Here the CDR3 reads CASSILGGPFSGNTIYF. DNA of the CDR3: TGTGCCAGTAGTATCCTAGGGGGCCCATTCTCTGGAAACACCATATATTTT.

The chain combines TRBV12-3 or TRBV12-4 with TRBJ1-2; D is unclear. Trimming took off 1 base at V and 5 bases at J, with 5 bases between the two ends. The CDR3 runs to 12 residues. CDR3 nucleotide sequence: TGTGCCAGCAGTTTAGACATTTATGGCTACACCTTC. This translates into CASSLDIYGYTF.

The rearrangement uses TRBV30 and TRBJ1-2, with TRBD1 matching over 9 bases. Germline lookup yields CDR1 GTSNPN and CDR2 SVGIG (reference sequence). CDR3 length: 11 residues. The CDR3, as DNA: TGTGCGGGACAGGGAAACTATGGCTACACCTTC. It codes for CAGQGNYGYTF.

The gene calls are TRBV19 and TRBJ1-2, with 11 bases identical to TRBD1. Germline V gene lookup returns CDR1 LNHDA and CDR2 SQIVND (reference sequence). V lost 7 bases, J lost 5 bases, and 6 bases stayed unmatched. The CDR3 is 14 amino acids. For the CDR3, the DNA is TGTGCCAGTACCACTAGGGACAGGGGGTATGGCTACACCTTC. Residues: CASTTRDRGYGYTF.

The CDR3 nucleotides read TGTGCCTGGAGAGTCAGTCCGGGGGATGGCTACACCTTC. Translated: CAWRVSPGDGYTF. This chain connects TRBV30 to TRBJ1-2; TRBD1 might be the D (5 bases). The CDR3 runs 13 residues. Trimming removed 3 bases at V and 6 bases at J, with 14 bases between. Germline CDR1 GTSNPN, CDR2 SVGIG (reference sequence). The whole variable domain, filled in from reference TRBV30 and TRBJ1-2, reads SQTIHQWPATLVQPVGSPLSLECTVEGTSNPNLYWYRQAAGRGLQLLFYSVGIGQISSEVPQNLSASRPQDRQFILSSKKLLLSDSGFYLCAWRVSPGDGYTFGSGTRLTVV.